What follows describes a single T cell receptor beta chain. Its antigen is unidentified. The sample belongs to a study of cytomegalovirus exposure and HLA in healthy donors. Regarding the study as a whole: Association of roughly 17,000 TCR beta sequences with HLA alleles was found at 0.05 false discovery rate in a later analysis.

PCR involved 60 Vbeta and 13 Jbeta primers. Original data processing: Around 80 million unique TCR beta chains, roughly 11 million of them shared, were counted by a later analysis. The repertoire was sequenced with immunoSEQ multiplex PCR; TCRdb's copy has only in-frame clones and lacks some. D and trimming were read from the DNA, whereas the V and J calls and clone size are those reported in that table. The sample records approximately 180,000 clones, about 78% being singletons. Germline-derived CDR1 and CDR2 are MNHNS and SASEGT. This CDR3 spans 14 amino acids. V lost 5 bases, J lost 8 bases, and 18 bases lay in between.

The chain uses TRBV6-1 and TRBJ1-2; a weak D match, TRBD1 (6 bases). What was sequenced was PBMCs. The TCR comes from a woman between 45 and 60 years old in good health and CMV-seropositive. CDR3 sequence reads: CASSFPQGAGGYTF. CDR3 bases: TGTGCCAGCAGTTTCCCACAGGGTGCAGGGGGCTACACCTTC.